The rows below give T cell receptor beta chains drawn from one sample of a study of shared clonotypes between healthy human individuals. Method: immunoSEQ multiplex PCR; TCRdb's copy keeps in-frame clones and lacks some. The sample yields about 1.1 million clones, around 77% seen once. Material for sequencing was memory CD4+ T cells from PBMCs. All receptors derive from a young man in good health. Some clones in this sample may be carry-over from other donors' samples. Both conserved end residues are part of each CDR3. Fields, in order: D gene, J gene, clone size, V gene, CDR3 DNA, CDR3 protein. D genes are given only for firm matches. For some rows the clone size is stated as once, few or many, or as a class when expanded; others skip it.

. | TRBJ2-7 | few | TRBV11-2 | TGTGCCAGCAGCCAACTTGGGTCCTACGAGCAGTACTTC | CASSQLGSYEQYF
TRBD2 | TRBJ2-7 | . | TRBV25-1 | TGTGCCAGCAGAGCGGGACTAGCCTCAATCTCCGAGCAGTACTTC | CASRAGLASISEQYF
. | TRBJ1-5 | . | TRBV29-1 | TGCAGCGTTGTTAAGAGCGTGGGTCAGCCCCAGCATTTT | CSVVKSVGQPQHF
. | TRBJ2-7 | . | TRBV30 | TGTGCCTGGGAGGGGGCCTACGAGCAGTACTTC | CAWEGAYEQYF
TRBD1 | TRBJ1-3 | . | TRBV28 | TGTGCCAGCAGCCTTAGCGTCGGGACAGGGAAAAGAAACACCATATATTTT | CASSLSVGTGKRNTIYF
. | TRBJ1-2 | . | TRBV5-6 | TGTGCCAGCAGCTTGGGGCGGGACCAAGGCTACACCTTC | CASSLGRDQGYTF
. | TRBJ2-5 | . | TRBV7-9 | TGTGCCAGCAGCTTTCGGACAGACCAAGAGACCCAGTACTTC | CASSFRTDQETQYF
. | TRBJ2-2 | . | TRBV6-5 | TGTGCCAGCAGGACCGGGACTTACAACACCGGGGAGCTGTTTTTT | CASRTGTYNTGELFF
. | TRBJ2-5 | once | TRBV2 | TGTGCCAGCAAGGAGACAGGAGGCGAGACCCAGTACTTC | CASKETGGETQYF
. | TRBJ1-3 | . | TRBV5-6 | TGTGCCAGCAGCTTGCGGGGGCCTGGAAACACCATATATTTT | CASSLRGPGNTIYF
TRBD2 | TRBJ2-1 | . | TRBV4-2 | TGTGCCAGCAGCCTCAGCCACGGGGGGAATGAGCAGTTCTTC | CASSLSHGGNEQFF
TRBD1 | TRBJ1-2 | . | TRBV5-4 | TGTGCCAGCAGCTTGGGGGACAGGACGGTTAACTATGGCTACACCTTC | CASSLGDRTVNYGYTF
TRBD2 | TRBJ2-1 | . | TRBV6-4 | TGTGCCAGCAGTGACTCGGGACTAGCGGCGAACAATGAGCAGTTCTTC | CASSDSGLAANNEQFF
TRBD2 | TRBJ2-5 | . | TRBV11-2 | TGTGCCAGCAGCCCAATGGGACTAGCGGGAGCTGGTGAGACCCAGTACTTC | CASSPMGLAGAGETQYF
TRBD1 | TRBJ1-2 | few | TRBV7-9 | TGTGCCAGCAGCCCCCAAAGACAGGGGACCTATGGCTACACCTTC | CASSPQRQGTYGYTF
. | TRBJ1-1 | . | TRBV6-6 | TGTGCCAGCAGTTTTGGGCAGCAAAAAGCTTTCTTT | CASSFGQQKAFF
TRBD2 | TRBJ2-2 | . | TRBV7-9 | TGTGCCAGCAGCTTATTCTTCGGGGAGGGCCGGGCCCGAACAGGGGAGCTGTTTTTT | CASSLFFGEGRARTGELFF
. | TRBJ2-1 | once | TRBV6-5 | TGTGCCAGCAGTTACGGGGTAGCGGATCCTGGTGAGATGGTCTTC | CASSYGVADPGEMVF
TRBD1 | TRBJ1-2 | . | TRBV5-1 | TGCGCCAGCAGCGTTACAGGGGTCGGCTATGGCTACACCTTC | CASSVTGVGYGYTF
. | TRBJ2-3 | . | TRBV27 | TGTGCCAGCAGTTCTCGGCTGACCACAGATACGCAGTATTTT | CASSSRLTTDTQYF